One sample yielded the 7 T cell receptor beta chains listed below, sequenced in a study of regulatory dendritic cells for organ transplantation. No antigen has been assigned to these receptors. TCRdb keeps only in-frame clones here, not all; method: immunoSEQ multiplex PCR. This table holds over 10,000 clones, about 90% found once. Allogeneic regulatory or mature dendritic cells were co-cultured for less than 6 days with CFSE-labeled sorted T cells at 1:10. Material: naive CD8+ T cells from blood cultured with regulatory dendritic cells. Indicated subset: CD45RA+ naive T cells. These receptors were collected from a human donor in good health.

CDR3 sequence reads: CASSGAGGVGTDTQYF. As DNA, the CDR3 is TGTGCCAGCAGTGGAGCGGGGGGTGTGGGCACAGATACGCAGTATTTT. The rearrangement uses TRBV7-9 and TRBJ2-3; 9 positions agree with TRBD2. Germline trimming cut 6 bases from V and 1 base from J; bases unmatched to any gene: 8. The CDR3 is 16 amino acids. Germline V CDR1 and CDR2: SEHNR, FQNEAQ (reference sequence).

V is TRBV27 and J is TRBJ1-5; no clear D gene. Germline V CDR1 and CDR2: MNHEY, SMNVEV (reference sequence). CDR3 length: 15 residues. V lost 5 bases and J 8 bases, leaving 19 bases between the germline ends. The CDR3 region is CASSPQRVGKEPQHF. The CDR3 DNA is TGTGCCAGCAGTCCTCAAAGGGTAGGAAAGGAGCCCCAGCATTTT.

The chain employs TRBV7-6 and TRBJ1-4, with a possible D match to TRBD1 (6 bases). CDR1 is SGHVS, CDR2 FNYEAQ, per germline. The CDR3 extends over 15 amino acids. V lost 1 base to trimming and J lost 1 base, with 7 bases between them. CDR3 DNA: TGTGCCAGCAGCTTAGAGGGGGGAACTAATGAAAAACTGTTTTTT. Amino acid sequence: CASSLEGGTNEKLFF.

The chain carries TRBV4-2 and TRBJ2-7; D not resolved. The germline V gene encodes CDR1 LGHNA and CDR2 YNFKEQ. The CDR3 runs 14 residues. V gave up 4 bases and J gave up 3 bases, with 13 bases separating them. The chain's CDR3 is CASSPLPGYYEQYF. CDR3 in DNA: TGTGCCAGCAGCCCGCTCCCCGGCTACTACGAGCAGTACTTC.

The chain has TRBV4-1 and TRBJ1-1; 8 bases match TRBD1. Looked up from germline, CDR1 is MGHRA and CDR2 is YSYEKL. The CDR3 is 17 residues long. J was trimmed by 6 bases and V by 1 base; bases with no gene match: 13. The CDR3 region is CASSQGHIRQGSPEAFF. DNA for the CDR3: TGCGCCAGCAGCCAAGGACACATACGACAGGGGTCCCCTGAAGCTTTCTTT.

V gene TRBV7-2 combines with J gene TRBJ1-2; D gene uncertain. V was cut by 4 bases and J by 5 bases, with 11 bases left in between. The CDR3 runs 13 residues. Germline V CDR1 and CDR2: SGHTA, FQGNSA. The CDR3 reads CASSSLRKYGYTF. DNA of the CDR3: TGTGCCAGCAGCTCCCTTAGGAAGTATGGCTACACCTTC.

This rearrangement joins TRBV27 to TRBJ2-7, with a tentative D call TRBD1 (6 bases). V shed 5 bases and J shed 7 bases, with 9 bases lying between them. In germline, CDR1 is MNHEY, CDR2 SMNVEV (reference sequence). The CDR3 spans 11 residues. This chain's CDR3 is CASSPGQEQYF. The CDR3 DNA reads TGTGCCAGCAGTCCAGGACAGGAGCAGTACTTC.